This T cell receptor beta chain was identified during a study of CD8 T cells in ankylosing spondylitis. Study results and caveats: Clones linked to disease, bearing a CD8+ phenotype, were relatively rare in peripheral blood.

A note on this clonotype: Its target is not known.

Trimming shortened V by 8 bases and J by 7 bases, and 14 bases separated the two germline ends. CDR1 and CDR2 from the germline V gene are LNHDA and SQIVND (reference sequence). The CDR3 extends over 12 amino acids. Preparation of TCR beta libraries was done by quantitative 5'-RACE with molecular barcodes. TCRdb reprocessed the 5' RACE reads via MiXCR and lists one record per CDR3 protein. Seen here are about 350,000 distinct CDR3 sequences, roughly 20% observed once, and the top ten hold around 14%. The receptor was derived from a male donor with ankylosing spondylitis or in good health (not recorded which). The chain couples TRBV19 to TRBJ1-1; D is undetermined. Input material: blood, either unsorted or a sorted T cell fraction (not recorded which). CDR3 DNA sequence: TGTGCCAGTTTGGGCCCGGACGGTGAAGCTTTCTTT. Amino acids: CASLGPDGEAFF.